These T cell receptor beta chains were read from a single sample in a study of patients and donors after allogeneic stem cell transplantation. MiXCR was run by TCRdb on the RT-PCR reads, yielding one entry per CDR3 protein. Of about 410,000 distinct CDR3 sequences listed, under 20% are singletons. Sequencing input: blood, either unsorted or a sorted T cell fraction (not recorded which). The receptors stem from a human donor who was either an allogeneic HSCT recipient or a stem cell or donor lymphocyte infusion donor (not recorded which). It is not recorded whose cells these are; they may come from a transplant donor. Both conserved end residues are part of each CDR3. Each record gives: V gene, clone size, J gene, D gene, CDR3 DNA, CDR3 protein. The D gene is left open where the match is weak. Clone size, where shown, is once, few, many, or a class for clones that have expanded.

v_gene: TRBV6-1; abundance: few; j_gene: TRBJ2-2; d_gene: TRBD2; CDR3nt: TGTGCCAGCAGCCAACGTCTAGCGGGGACGAACACCGGGGAGCTGTTTTTT; CDR3aa: CASSQRLAGTNTGELFF
v_gene: TRBV30; abundance: NA; j_gene: TRBJ1-2; d_gene: NA; CDR3nt: TGTGCCTGGAGTGGGACTGCAAGCTATGGCTACACCTTC; CDR3aa: CAWSGTASYGYTF
v_gene: TRBV9; abundance: NA; j_gene: TRBJ1-2; d_gene: NA; CDR3nt: TGTGCCAGCAGCGTACAGGGGCTCTATGGCTACACCTTC; CDR3aa: CASSVQGLYGYTF
v_gene: TRBV20-1; abundance: few; j_gene: TRBJ1-5; d_gene: NA; CDR3nt: TGCAGTGCTAACCCAGGGGTGGGCCAGCCCCAGCATTTT; CDR3aa: CSANPGVGQPQHF
v_gene: TRBV29-1; abundance: few; j_gene: TRBJ1-3; d_gene: TRBD1; CDR3nt: TGCAGCGGGACAGGTCAAACTGGAAACACCATATATTTT; CDR3aa: CSGTGQTGNTIYF
v_gene: TRBV4-3; abundance: few; j_gene: TRBJ1-2; d_gene: NA; CDR3nt: TGCGCCAGCAGCCAAGCCCGGACGGGCTACACCTTC; CDR3aa: CASSQARTGYTF
v_gene: TRBV27; abundance: NA; j_gene: TRBJ2-5; d_gene: NA; CDR3nt: TGTGCCAGCAGTTTCTCCCCCGACAGCCAAGAGACCCAGTACTTC; CDR3aa: CASSFSPDSQETQYF
v_gene: TRBV12-3/TRBV12-4; abundance: NA; j_gene: TRBJ1-2; d_gene: NA; CDR3nt: TGTGCCAGCAGTTTGTGGGGGTACTATGGCTACACCTTC; CDR3aa: CASSLWGYYGYTF
v_gene: TRBV10-3; abundance: few; j_gene: TRBJ2-7; d_gene: NA; CDR3nt: TGTGCCATCAGTGTAGGAGGGGGCGATTACGAGCAGTACTTC; CDR3aa: CAISVGGGDYEQYF
v_gene: TRBV28; abundance: many; j_gene: TRBJ1-5; d_gene: TRBD1; CDR3nt: TGTGCCAGCAGTCTTCCCGGGACAGGCAATCAGCCCCAGCATTTT; CDR3aa: CASSLPGTGNQPQHF
v_gene: TRBV7-9; abundance: NA; j_gene: TRBJ2-7; d_gene: NA; CDR3nt: TGTGCCAGCAGCTCCACAGGGAGTAAGGACGAGCAGTACTTC; CDR3aa: CASSSTGSKDEQYF
v_gene: TRBV19; abundance: once; j_gene: TRBJ2-7; d_gene: TRBD1; CDR3nt: TGTGCCAGTAGTAGAAAGGGACAGGGTTACGAGCAGTACTTC; CDR3aa: CASSRKGQGYEQYF
v_gene: TRBV20-1; abundance: NA; j_gene: TRBJ2-5; d_gene: NA; CDR3nt: TGCAGTGCTAGAGATGGTGCTAGTGTTGAGACCCAGTACTTC; CDR3aa: CSARDGASVETQYF
v_gene: TRBV19; abundance: NA; j_gene: TRBJ2-1; d_gene: NA; CDR3nt: TGTGCCAGCCGTACTCAGGTAGAGTCCTACAATGAGCAGTTCTTC; CDR3aa: CASRTQVESYNEQFF
v_gene: TRBV15; abundance: few; j_gene: TRBJ2-5; d_gene: NA; CDR3nt: TGTGCCACCAGCAGAGGGGGGAGCGCAGAGACCCAGTACTTC; CDR3aa: CATSRGGSAETQYF
v_gene: TRBV5-4; abundance: NA; j_gene: TRBJ2-3; d_gene: TRBD2; CDR3nt: TGTGCCAGCAGCACCGGGACTAGCGGGGGAAGCACAGATACGCAGTATTTT; CDR3aa: CASSTGTSGGSTDTQYF
v_gene: TRBV18; abundance: few; j_gene: TRBJ1-3; d_gene: NA; CDR3nt: TGTGCCAGCTCACCCGGCTCACGCTCTGGAAACACCATATATTTT; CDR3aa: CASSPGSRSGNTIYF
v_gene: TRBV9; abundance: few; j_gene: TRBJ2-2; d_gene: NA; CDR3nt: TGTGCCAGCGGCCGAGGGGGGTCGTATCCCGGGGAGCTGTTTTTT; CDR3aa: CASGRGGSYPGELFF
v_gene: TRBV5-1; abundance: NA; j_gene: TRBJ2-1; d_gene: TRBD2; CDR3nt: TGCGCCAGCAGCTCCCGAAAGGCGGGGGGTTTCTCCAATGAGCAGTTCTTC; CDR3aa: CASSSRKAGGFSNEQFF
v_gene: TRBV20-1; abundance: many; j_gene: TRBJ2-3; d_gene: TRBD1; CDR3nt: TGCAGTGCGCGGACAGGGATCGGGCAGTATTTT; CDR3aa: CSARTGIGQYF
v_gene: TRBV7-7; abundance: many; j_gene: TRBJ1-1; d_gene: NA; CDR3nt: TGTGCCAGCAGCCGTGACATGAACACTGAAGCTTTCTTT; CDR3aa: CASSRDMNTEAFF
v_gene: TRBV5-1; abundance: few; j_gene: TRBJ2-7; d_gene: NA; CDR3nt: TGCGCCAGCAGCTTGGGACCGAAATCCTACGAGCAGTACTTC; CDR3aa: CASSLGPKSYEQYF
v_gene: TRBV7-9; abundance: few; j_gene: TRBJ1-1; d_gene: NA; CDR3nt: TGTGCCAGCAGCTTAAGTTTCACTGAAGCTTTCTTT; CDR3aa: CASSLSFTEAFF
v_gene: TRBV3-1; abundance: many; j_gene: TRBJ2-4; d_gene: NA; CDR3nt: TGTGCCAGCAGCCATGGCATGGAGGGCAAAAACATTCAGTACTTC; CDR3aa: CASSHGMEGKNIQYF
v_gene: TRBV18; abundance: few; j_gene: TRBJ1-1; d_gene: NA; CDR3nt: TGTGCCAGCTCACCTAAAAGACTCTTGGGGAACACTGAAGCTTTCTTT; CDR3aa: CASSPKRLLGNTEAFF
v_gene: TRBV6-5; abundance: few; j_gene: TRBJ1-4; d_gene: NA; CDR3nt: TGTGCCAGCAGTTACTCTCTGGCTTGGGGGGAAAAACTGTTTTTT; CDR3aa: CASSYSLAWGEKLFF
v_gene: TRBV5-1; abundance: few; j_gene: TRBJ1-2; d_gene: NA; CDR3nt: TGCGCCAGCAGCTTGCCACGCGGTGATGGCTACACCTTC; CDR3aa: CASSLPRGDGYTF
v_gene: TRBV7-9; abundance: few; j_gene: TRBJ1-1; d_gene: NA; CDR3nt: TGTGCCAGCAGCGTAAACAGGGCTACTGAAGCTTTCTTT; CDR3aa: CASSVNRATEAFF
v_gene: TRBV24-1; abundance: NA; j_gene: TRBJ2-2; d_gene: TRBD1; CDR3nt: TGTGCCACCAGTGGGACAGGGAGTACCGGGGAGCTGTTTTTT; CDR3aa: CATSGTGSTGELFF
v_gene: TRBV9; abundance: few; j_gene: TRBJ1-1; d_gene: TRBD1; CDR3nt: TGTGCCAGCAGCGTAGGACAGGGTGAAGCTTTCTTT; CDR3aa: CASSVGQGEAFF
v_gene: TRBV20-1; abundance: NA; j_gene: TRBJ2-3; d_gene: NA; CDR3nt: TGCAGTGCTAGACTAGGGGACAGCACAGATACGCAGTATTTT; CDR3aa: CSARLGDSTDTQYF
v_gene: TRBV30; abundance: NA; j_gene: TRBJ2-4; d_gene: TRBD2; CDR3nt: TGTGCCTGGAGTGCTAGCGGGGGCCTTCGGGACATTCAGTACTTC; CDR3aa: CAWSASGGLRDIQYF
v_gene: TRBV24-1; abundance: NA; j_gene: TRBJ2-2; d_gene: NA; CDR3nt: TGTGCCACCAGTGCCCCCCCACGTGGAGGGGGTCTCCTCGCAAACACCGGGGAGCTGTTTTTT; CDR3aa: CATSAPPRGGGLLANTGELFF
v_gene: TRBV27; abundance: NA; j_gene: TRBJ1-2; d_gene: NA; CDR3nt: TGTGCCAGCAGTTTATCGGGGCCTGATGGCTACACCTTC; CDR3aa: CASSLSGPDGYTF
v_gene: TRBV11-1; abundance: NA; j_gene: TRBJ2-3; d_gene: NA; CDR3nt: TGTGCCAGCAGCTTAGACAGTCACACGCAGTATTTT; CDR3aa: CASSLDSHTQYF
v_gene: TRBV9; abundance: NA; j_gene: TRBJ2-3; d_gene: TRBD2; CDR3nt: TGTGCCAGCAGCGTAGAAAGCGGGAGGGCCGAAGATACGCAGTATTTT; CDR3aa: CASSVESGRAEDTQYF
v_gene: TRBV4-3; abundance: few; j_gene: TRBJ1-6; d_gene: TRBD1; CDR3nt: TGCGCCAGCAGCCAAGATTTGGCGGCTTCGACAGGGTTGGCCTCTTCACCCCTCCACTTT; CDR3aa: CASSQDLAASTGLASSPLHF